A single sample is the source of the 16 T cell receptor beta chains below, sequenced in a study of CD8 T cells in Susac syndrome. RNA, at about 0.45 to 1 ug, was reverse transcribed with random hexamers. Each CDR3 protein gets one entry after TCRdb re-called the immunoSEQ multiplex PCR reads with MiXCR. This sample has some 260,000 distinct CDR3 sequences; more than 75% occur once, and the top ten carry around 0.12%. The sample comprised CD8+ T cells from PBMCs. The receptors shown here come from a human donor with multiple sclerosis.

This chain uses TRBV20-1 with TRBJ2-3; 9 nucleotides agree with TRBD2. CDR1 DFQATT and CDR2 SNEGSKA come from the germline V gene (reference sequence). The CDR3 sequence is 15 residues long. Trimming took 3 bases from V and 4 from J; bases not matched to a gene: 8. The CDR3 protein is CSARWREGPADTQYF. Here the CDR3 DNA reads TGCAGTGCTAGGTGGCGGGAGGGCCCGGCAGATACGCAGTATTTT.

This clonotype was seen more than once but under ten times. V and J are TRBV27 and TRBJ2-7, with D unresolved. The germline gives CDR1 MNHEY, CDR2 SMNVEV (reference sequence). The CDR3 covers 14 residues. V dropped 2 bases and J dropped 0 bases, with 8 bases sitting between them. CDR3 nucleotide sequence: TGTGCCAGCAGTTTAGGCAGGAACTCCTACGAGCAGTACTTC. Translation: CASSLGRNSYEQYF.

J is TRBJ1-5 and V is TRBV12-3 or TRBV12-4; unclear D gene. The CDR3 loop spans 11 amino acids. The ends were cut back, 5 bases at V and 4 bases at J, with 3 bases in the middle. The CDR3 here is CASSPNQPQHF. DNA for the CDR3: TGTGCCAGCAGTCCTAATCAGCCCCAGCATTTT.

The chain uses TRBV6-5 and TRBJ2-2; D uncertain. The CDR3 is 13 residues long. Germline-derived CDR1 and CDR2 are MNHEY and SVGAGI. V was clipped by 2 bases and J by 3 bases, with 4 bases between them. CDR3 bases: TGTGCCAGCAGTTACCCGTACACCGGGGAGCTGTTTTTT. Residues: CASSYPYTGELFF.

The J gene is TRBJ1-5, the V gene TRBV27; possible D gene TRBD1, 5 bases. The germline V gene has CDR1 MNHEY and CDR2 SMNVEV (reference sequence). Trimming cost V 6 bases and J 4 bases, with 7 bases left between them. The CDR3 runs to 12 residues. CDR3 sequence (DNA): TGTGCCAGCAGGGGGCAGAATCAGCCCCAGCATTTT. Protein product: CASRGQNQPQHF.

The chain links TRBV19 to TRBJ2-3; 8 nucleotides match TRBD2. Germline CDR1 reads LNHDA; CDR2 reads SQIVND (reference sequence). The CDR3 loop spans 17 amino acids. V gave up 0 bases and J gave up 2 bases; unmatched junction bases: 7. The CDR3 DNA reads TGTGCCAGTAGTATAGATCAACGGGGGGGGTACACAGATACGCAGTATTTT. Its protein product is CASSIDQRGGYTDTQYF.

In nucleotides, the CDR3 is TGTGCCAGCAGCGCCAGACAGCGTATCAACGAGCAGTACTTC. Translation: CASSARQRINEQYF. The chain combines TRBV7-6 with TRBJ2-7, with TRBD1 as a possible D gene (5 bases). Per the germline V gene, CDR1 is SGHVS and CDR2 is FNYEAQ. Trimming shortened V by 5 bases and J by 5 bases, and 16 bases separated the two germline ends. This CDR3 is built from 14 residues.

This clonotype was seen once. The rearrangement joins TRBV19 to TRBJ1-2, with 9 nucleotides matching TRBD1. The CDR3 length is 15 residues. V lost 1 base to trimming and J lost 4 bases; unmatched junction nucleotides: 4. In germline, CDR1 is LNHDA, CDR2 SQIVND (reference sequence). The DNA for the CDR3 is TGTGCCAGTAGTATAGGGACAGGGGCATTCTATGGCTACACCTTC. Encoded protein: CASSIGTGAFYGYTF.

The chain carries TRBV9 and TRBJ2-1, with D perhaps being TRBD1 or TRBD2 (5 bases each). Germline CDR1 is SGDLS and CDR2 is YYNGEE. The length of the CDR3 is 16 residues. V was cut by 2 bases and J by 5 bases, with 17 bases left in between. DNA of the CDR3: TGTGCCAGCAGCGTTCCCCCCGGGGCCAGAGACAATGAGCAGTTCTTC. This codes for CASSVPPGARDNEQFF. Complete variable domain (other parts from reference TRBV9 and TRBJ2-1): DSGVTQTPKHLITATGQRVTLRCSPRSGDLSVYWYQQSLDQGLQFLIQYYNGEERAKGNILERFSAQQFPDLHSELNLSSLELGDSALYFCASSVPPGARDNEQFFGPGTRLTVL.

This clonotype was detected only once. This rearrangement joins TRBV3-1 to TRBJ1-6; weak D call: TRBD1 (6 bases). Trimming shortened V by 0 bases and J by 7 bases, and 16 bases separated the two germline ends. This CDR3 is built from 17 residues. Germline V lookup: CDR1 LGHDT, CDR2 YNNKEL (reference sequence). The DNA for the CDR3 is TGTGCCAGCAGCCAAGACCCCTGGACAGAAGGCAATTCACCCCTCCACTTT. Translating gives CASSQDPWTEGNSPLHF.

V usage is TRBV27 and J usage is TRBJ1-1; D is ambiguous. CDR3 length: 11 residues. Germline assignment: CDR1 MNHEY and CDR2 SMNVEV (reference sequence). The germline V and J ends were trimmed by 3 bases and 8 bases, with 7 bases remaining between them. CDR3 sequence (DNA): TGTGCCAGCAGTTTGAGCAAGGAAGCTTTCTTT. Protein product: CASSLSKEAFF.

This chain joins TRBV3-1 and TRBJ2-3, with D hard to call. This CDR3 is 15 amino acids long. CDR1 LGHDT and CDR2 YNNKEL come from the germline V gene (reference sequence). Trimming cost V 0 bases and J 2 bases, with 9 bases left between them. The CDR3 DNA is TGTGCCAGCAGCCAAGAAGGAGAGTTCACAGATACGCAGTATTTT. Its translation is CASSQEGEFTDTQYF.

A few counts support this clonotype. This chain links TRBV5-4 with TRBJ2-1; tentatively, D is TRBD2 (6 bases). The CDR3 is made up of 13 amino acids. Deletions cut 3 bases from V and 8 bases from J, with 12 bases between. Germline CDR1 and CDR2: SGHNT and YYREEE (reference sequence). CDR3 in DNA: TGTGCCAGCAGCTGGACGCCTAGCGATGAGCAGTTCTTC. Residues: CASSWTPSDEQFF.

The gene calls are TRBV18 and TRBJ2-1; 12 nucleotides agree with TRBD2. Germline lookup yields CDR1 KGHSH and CDR2 LQKENI. The CDR3 covers 20 residues. V shed 1 base, J shed 1 base, and the junction held 11 bases outside the gene matches. CDR3 in amino acids: CASSPLWTSGTNPSYNEQFF. The DNA for the CDR3 is TGTGCCAGCTCACCACTGTGGACTAGCGGGACGAACCCTTCCTACAATGAGCAGTTCTTC.

This chain joins TRBV6-5 and TRBJ2-7; the D is unclear. The germline V gene encodes CDR1 MNHEY and CDR2 SVGAGI. Trimming left V 0 bases short and J 6 bases short, with 18 bases between. The CDR3 covers 16 residues. CDR3 region: CASSYSRATLPSEQYF. CDR3 DNA: TGTGCCAGCAGTTACTCGAGAGCAACCCTCCCCAGCGAGCAGTACTTC.

This clonotype has just one count. V is TRBV27 and J is TRBJ1-5; D is perhaps TRBD1 (6 bases). V gave up 3 bases and J gave up 7 bases, with 13 bases separating them. CDR1 MNHEY and CDR2 SMNVEV come from the germline V gene (reference sequence). The CDR3 contains 14 residues. CDR3 loop: CASSFRRGLQPQHF. The CDR3 bases are TGTGCCAGCAGTTTCCGCAGGGGTCTACAGCCCCAGCATTTT.